This is a list of T cell receptor beta chains from one sample in a study of cytomegalovirus exposure and HLA in healthy donors. Repertoires were generated with immunoSEQ multiplex PCR, while TCRdb's copy carries only in-frame clones and drops some. This sample has over 150,000 clones, with over 75% found just once. Sequencing was carried out using PBMCs. The receptor set was obtained from a woman in her 30s in good health and CMV-seronegative. CDR3s include the opening cysteine and the closing phenylalanine or tryptophan. D genes are given only for firm matches. Part of the rows lack a size; the others show once, few, many or a class for expanded clones.

J,V,size,D,DNA,CDR3
TRBJ1-1,TRBV5-1,once,.,TGCGCCAGCAGCTTCGGGGGGGGGAGGAACACTGAAGCTTTCTTT,CASSFGGGRNTEAFF
TRBJ2-2,TRBV27,.,TRBD1,TGTGCCAGCAGGGCCGCCGACAGGGGGTACACCGGGGAGCTGTTTTTT,CASRAADRGYTGELFF
TRBJ2-2,TRBV29-1,.,.,TGCAGCGTTGAGGGGAACACGGGGACCGGGGAGCTGTTTTTT,CSVEGNTGTGELFF
TRBJ2-3,TRBV5-1,.,TRBD2,TGCGCCAGCAGCTTGGTAGCGGGGGGGTTCACAGATACGCAGTATTTT,CASSLVAGGFTDTQYF
TRBJ2-3,TRBV11-3,.,TRBD2,TGTGCCAGCAGCTTAACGACTAGCGGCACAGATACGCAGTATTTT,CASSLTTSGTDTQYF
TRBJ2-2,TRBV27,.,.,TGTGCCAGCAGTTTCGGGAACACCGGGGAGCTGTTTTTT,CASSFGNTGELFF
TRBJ2-1,TRBV9,.,.,TGTGCCAGCAACCCCCTTAGGAGGAATGAGCAGTTCTTC,CASNPLRRNEQFF
TRBJ1-4,TRBV28,.,.,TGTGCCAGCTTCGAAAAGGGGTATGAAAAACTGTTTTTT,CASFEKGYEKLFF
TRBJ1-1,TRBV6-5,.,.,TGTGCCAGCAGTTACCTCAGGAACACTGAAGCTTTCTTT,CASSYLRNTEAFF
TRBJ2-7,TRBV4-1,.,TRBD2,TGCGCCAGCAGCCAAGAGGCGACTAGCGGTTATAGCTCCTACGAGCAGTACTTC,CASSQEATSGYSSYEQYF
TRBJ1-1,TRBV5-1,.,TRBD1,TGCGCCAGCAGTTACAGACAGGGCATCTCGGGTACTGAAGCTTTCTTT,CASSYRQGISGTEAFF
TRBJ2-5,TRBV7-9,once,.,TGTGCCAGCAGCTTAGTTCTCCTAGAGACCCAGTACTTC,CASSLVLLETQYF
TRBJ2-3,TRBV5-1,.,.,TGCGCCAGCAGCTTGTGGGCAGGGCAAGATACGCAGTATTTT,CASSLWAGQDTQYF
TRBJ1-1,TRBV21-1,few,.,TGTGCAGACCCGACCGGAGGGTTGAACACTGAAGCTTTCTTT,CADPTGGLNTEAFF
TRBJ1-5,TRBV6-1,.,.,TGTGCTAGCAGTGCCCGGACACCGCTCTATCAGCCCCAGCATTTT,CASSARTPLYQPQHF
TRBJ2-5,TRBV5-1,.,TRBD1,TGCGCCAGCAGCTTTGGGCCGGGACAGCGTCAAGAGACCCAGTACTTC,CASSFGPGQRQETQYF
TRBJ2-5,TRBV5-1,.,.,TGCGCCAGCACGATACCGGGAGAAGAGACCCAGTACTTC,CASTIPGEETQYF
TRBJ2-5,TRBV2,.,.,TGTGCCAGCAGTGAGGCGGGCCGGGGGACCCAGTACTTC,CASSEAGRGTQYF
TRBJ1-1,TRBV28,.,.,TGTGCCAGCAGTTTCGCGGGGTACACTGAAGCTTTCTTT,CASSFAGYTEAFF
TRBJ1-2,TRBV4-1,.,.,TGCGCCAGCAGCCGACCGATTAATGAGGGGGACGGCTACACCTTC,CASSRPINEGDGYTF
TRBJ2-3,TRBV2,once,.,TGTGCCAGCAGTGAAACTAAGGTCAAGTATTTT,CASSETKVKYF
TRBJ1-2,TRBV2,.,.,TGTGCCAGCAGCCAGGCGAAATCCGGCTACACCTTC,CASSQAKSGYTF
TRBJ1-2,TRBV5-1,.,TRBD1,TGCGCCAGCAGCCCGGGACAGGGGAGCTATGGCTACACCTTC,CASSPGQGSYGYTF
TRBJ2-1,TRBV5-1,.,TRBD2,TGCGCCAGCAGCCGGGGACTAGCGGACTACAATGAGCAGTTCTTC,CASSRGLADYNEQFF
TRBJ1-4,TRBV29-1,.,.,TGCAGCGTAAGGGCACAGGGAACTAATGAAAAACTGTTTTTT,CSVRAQGTNEKLFF
TRBJ2-5,TRBV27,.,TRBD2,TGTGCCAGCAGTCGTAGCGGGAGTGGTCCCCAAGAGACCCAGTACTTC,CASSRSGSGPQETQYF
TRBJ2-7,TRBV4-1,few,TRBD2,TGCGCCAGCAGCCAACTTAGCGGGAGGGCCACCTACGAGCAGTACTTC,CASSQLSGRATYEQYF
TRBJ2-4,TRBV2,once,TRBD2,TGTGCCAGCAGGCTAGCGGGGACCAAAAACATTCAGTACTTC,CASRLAGTKNIQYF
TRBJ2-1,TRBV19,.,TRBD2,TGTGCCAGTAGTATGGGCGGGGGGGGTTACAATGAGCAGTTCTTC,CASSMGGGGYNEQFF
TRBJ1-6,TRBV2,once,TRBD1,TGTGCCAGCAGTGGGACAGGGCGAGGGTTGTCACCCCTCCACTTT,CASSGTGRGLSPLHF
TRBJ2-5,TRBV9,.,TRBD2,TGTGCCAGCAGCGTTCCTAGCGGGGGTATCGAGACCCAGTACTTC,CASSVPSGGIETQYF
TRBJ2-3,TRBV15,once,.,TGTGCCACCAGCAGAAGCAGGGCAGATACGCAGTATTTT,CATSRSRADTQYF
TRBJ1-5,TRBV18,.,.,TGTGCCAGCTCACCGTACGGAGGACAGAATAGCAATCAGCCCCAGCATTTT,CASSPYGGQNSNQPQHF
TRBJ2-7,TRBV5-6,.,.,TGTGCCAGCAGCTTGGGGCTTTACGAGCAGTACTTC,CASSLGLYEQYF
TRBJ2-3,TRBV5-1,many,TRBD2,TGCGCCAGCAGCCCCGGACTAGCGGGAGGGATTTTTAGCACAGATACGCAGTATTTT,CASSPGLAGGIFSTDTQYF
TRBJ1-1,TRBV18,.,.,TGTGCCAGCTCACTTAGTAACACTGAAGCTTTCTTT,CASSLSNTEAFF
TRBJ2-1,TRBV19,few,TRBD1,TGTGCCAGTAGTATCCGGGACAGCTCCTACAATGAGCAGTTCTTC,CASSIRDSSYNEQFF
TRBJ2-7,TRBV5-1,.,TRBD2,TGCGCCAGCAGCTTGGATTGGGCTAGCGGGAAAGTGCAGTACTTC,CASSLDWASGKVQYF
TRBJ2-5,TRBV15,.,.,TGTGCCACCAGCAGAGATTTAACAGTACAAGAGACCCAGTACTTC,CATSRDLTVQETQYF
TRBJ1-3,TRBV9,.,TRBD1,TGTGCCAGCAGCGCGACAGGGGCGAACTCTGGAAACACCATATATTTT,CASSATGANSGNTIYF
TRBJ1-6,TRBV10-3,once,.,TGTGCCATCAGACGGACAGTGGAGATTAATTCACCCCTCCACTTT,CAIRRTVEINSPLHF
TRBJ2-2,TRBV27,once,TRBD2,TGTGCCAGCAGTTTTCAAAGTTTGACTAGCGGCGGGGAGCTGTTTTTT,CASSFQSLTSGGELFF
TRBJ2-6,TRBV28,few,TRBD1,TGTGCCAGCAGACCGACAGGGACTGGGGCCAACGTCCTGACTTTC,CASRPTGTGANVLTF
TRBJ2-3,TRBV27,.,TRBD2,TGTGCCAGCAGCTGGGCTAGCGGGACAGATACGCAGTATTTT,CASSWASGTDTQYF
TRBJ1-2,TRBV29-1,few,TRBD1,TGCAGCGGTGGGGGGGGCGGGGACAGGGGATTCTACACCTTC,CSGGGGGDRGFYTF
TRBJ2-7,TRBV10-1,.,TRBD2,TGCGCCAGCAGTGAGCCCCACCGTGTTTACAGCGGGACCCGCTACGAGCAGTACTTC,CASSEPHRVYSGTRYEQYF
TRBJ1-2,TRBV7-2,.,TRBD1,TGTGCCAGCAGCTTAGCACAGGGGGCTCACACCTTC,CASSLAQGAHTF
TRBJ2-1,TRBV10-3,.,.,TGTGCCGCAGGGGAAAGCTCCTACAATGAGCAGTTCTTC,CAAGESSYNEQFF
TRBJ1-6,TRBV5-6,.,TRBD1,TGTGCCAGCAGCCTCGACCCCAGGGGGCTAAATTCACCCCTCCACTTT,CASSLDPRGLNSPLHF
TRBJ2-7,TRBV7-2,.,.,TGTGCCAGCAGCTTAGTACTCTACGAGCAGTACTTC,CASSLVLYEQYF
TRBJ1-5,TRBV21-1,once,.,TGTGCCAGCAGCTCTCAGTGGACAGGGAGGAGCAATCAGCCCCAGCATTTT,CASSSQWTGRSNQPQHF
TRBJ2-1,TRBV12-5,.,TRBD1,TGTGCTAGTGGTTTGATCCTCTCAGGACAGGGAAGAAATGAGCAGTTCTTC,CASGLILSGQGRNEQFF
TRBJ2-5,TRBV5-4,.,.,TGTGCCAGCAGCTTGGCACCTAGAGGCCAAGAGACCCAGTACTTC,CASSLAPRGQETQYF